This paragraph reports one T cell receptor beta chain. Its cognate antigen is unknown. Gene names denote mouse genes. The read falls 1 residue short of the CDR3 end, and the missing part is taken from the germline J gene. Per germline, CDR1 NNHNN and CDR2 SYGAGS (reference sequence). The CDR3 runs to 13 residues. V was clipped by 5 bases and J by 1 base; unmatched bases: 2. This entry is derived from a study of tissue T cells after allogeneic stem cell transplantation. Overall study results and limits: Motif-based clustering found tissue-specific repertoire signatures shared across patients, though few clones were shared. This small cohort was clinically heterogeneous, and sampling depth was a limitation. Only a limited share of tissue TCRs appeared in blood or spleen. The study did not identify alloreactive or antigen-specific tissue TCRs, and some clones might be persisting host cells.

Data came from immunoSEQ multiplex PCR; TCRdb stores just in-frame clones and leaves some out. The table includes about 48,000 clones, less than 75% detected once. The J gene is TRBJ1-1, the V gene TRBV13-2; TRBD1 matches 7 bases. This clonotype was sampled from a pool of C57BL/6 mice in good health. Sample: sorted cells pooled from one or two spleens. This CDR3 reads CASGRTGNTEVFF. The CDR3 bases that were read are TGTGCCAGCGGGCGGACAGGGAACACAGAAGTCTTC.